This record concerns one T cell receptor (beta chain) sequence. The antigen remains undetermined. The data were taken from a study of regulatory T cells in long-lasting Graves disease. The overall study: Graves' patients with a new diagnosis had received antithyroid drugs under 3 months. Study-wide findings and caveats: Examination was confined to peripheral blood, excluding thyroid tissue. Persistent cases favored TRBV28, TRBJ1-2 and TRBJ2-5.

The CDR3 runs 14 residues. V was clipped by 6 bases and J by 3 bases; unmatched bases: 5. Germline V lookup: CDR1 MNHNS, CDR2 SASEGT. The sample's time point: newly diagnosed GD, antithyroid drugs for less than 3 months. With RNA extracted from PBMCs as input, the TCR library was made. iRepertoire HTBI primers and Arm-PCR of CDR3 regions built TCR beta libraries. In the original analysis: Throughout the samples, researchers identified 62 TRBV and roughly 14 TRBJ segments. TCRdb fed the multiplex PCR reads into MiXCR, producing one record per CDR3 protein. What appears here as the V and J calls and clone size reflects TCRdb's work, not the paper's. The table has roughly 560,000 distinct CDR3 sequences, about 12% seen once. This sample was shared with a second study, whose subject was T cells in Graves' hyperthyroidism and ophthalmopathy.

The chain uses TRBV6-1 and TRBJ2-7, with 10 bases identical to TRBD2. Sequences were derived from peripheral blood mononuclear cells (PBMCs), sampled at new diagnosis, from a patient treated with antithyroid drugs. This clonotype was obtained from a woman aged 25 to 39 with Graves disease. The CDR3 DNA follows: TGTGCCAGCAGAGATAGCGGGAGGAACTACGAGCAGTACTTC. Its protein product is CASRDSGRNYEQYF.